This TCR beta chain appears in the sequencing data of a study of T-cell memory formation after mild COVID-19. In this sample, this clonotype turned up many times. One entry per CDR3 protein results from TCRdb running MiXCR on the 5' RACE reads. The data hold about 38,000 distinct CDR3 sequences, with 9.5% to 12% observed a single time. The V gene's germline CDR1 is DFQATT and CDR2 SNEGSKA (reference sequence). V was shortened by 1 base and J by 7 bases, with 13 bases between the two germline ends. CDR3 length: 14 residues. This TCR was recovered from a man between 18 and 35 years old who had mild COVID-19 (a few samples of this study predate the infection). Cell type and time point are not known. Sequenced sample: PBMCs or a T cell subset sorted from them (not recorded which). This sequence joins TRBV20-1 and TRBJ1-4; D uncertain. The CDR3: CSARGTILGEKLFF. CDR3 nucleotide sequence: TGCAGTGCTAGAGGGACCATCCTCGGTGAAAAACTGTTTTTT.